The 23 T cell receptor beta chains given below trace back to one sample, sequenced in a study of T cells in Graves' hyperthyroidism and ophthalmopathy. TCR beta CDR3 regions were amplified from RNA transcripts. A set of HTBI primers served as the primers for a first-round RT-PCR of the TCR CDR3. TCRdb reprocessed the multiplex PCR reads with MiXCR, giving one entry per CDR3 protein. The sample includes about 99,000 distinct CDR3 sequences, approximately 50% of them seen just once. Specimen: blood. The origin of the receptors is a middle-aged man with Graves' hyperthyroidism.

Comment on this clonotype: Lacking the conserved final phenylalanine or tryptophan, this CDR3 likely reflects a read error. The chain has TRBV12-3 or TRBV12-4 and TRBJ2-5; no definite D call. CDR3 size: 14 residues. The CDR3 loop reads CASSSTSQRETQYV. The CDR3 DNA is TGTGCTAGCAGTTCTACGAGTCAGAGGGAGACCCAGTACGTC.

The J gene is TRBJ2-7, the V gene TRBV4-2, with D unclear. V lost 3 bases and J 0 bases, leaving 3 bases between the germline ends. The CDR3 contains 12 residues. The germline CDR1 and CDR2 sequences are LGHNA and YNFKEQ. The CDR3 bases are TGTGCCAGCAGCCACGACTCCTACGAGCAGTACTTC. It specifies CASSHDSYEQYF.

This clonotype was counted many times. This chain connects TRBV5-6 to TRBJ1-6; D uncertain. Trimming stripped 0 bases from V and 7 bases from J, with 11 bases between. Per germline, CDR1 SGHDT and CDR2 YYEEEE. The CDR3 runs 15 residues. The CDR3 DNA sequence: TGTGCCAGCAGCTTGGGAGGTTGGTCGAATTCACCCCTCCACTTT. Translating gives CASSLGGWSNSPLHF.

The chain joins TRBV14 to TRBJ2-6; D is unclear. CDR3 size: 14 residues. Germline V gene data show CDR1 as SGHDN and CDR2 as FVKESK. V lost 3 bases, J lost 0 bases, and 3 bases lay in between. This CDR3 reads CASSQFSGANVLTF. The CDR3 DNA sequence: TGTGCCAGCAGCCAGTTCTCTGGGGCCAACGTCCTGACTTTC.

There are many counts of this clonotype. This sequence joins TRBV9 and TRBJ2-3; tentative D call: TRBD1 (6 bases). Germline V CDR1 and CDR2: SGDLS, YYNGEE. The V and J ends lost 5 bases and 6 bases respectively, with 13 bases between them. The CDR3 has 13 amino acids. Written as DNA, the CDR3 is TGTGCCAGCAGAAGAACAGGGTTGGATACGCAGTATTTT. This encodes CASRRTGLDTQYF.

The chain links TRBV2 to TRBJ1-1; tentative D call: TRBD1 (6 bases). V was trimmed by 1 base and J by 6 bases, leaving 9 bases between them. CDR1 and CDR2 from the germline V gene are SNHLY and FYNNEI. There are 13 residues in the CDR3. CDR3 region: CASSEEGDAEAFF. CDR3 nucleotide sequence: TGTGCCAGCAGTGAAGAGGGGGACGCTGAAGCTTTCTTT.

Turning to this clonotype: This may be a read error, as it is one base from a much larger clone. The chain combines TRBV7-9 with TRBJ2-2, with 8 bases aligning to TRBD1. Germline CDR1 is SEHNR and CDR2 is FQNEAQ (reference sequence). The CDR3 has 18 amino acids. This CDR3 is CANSLTPTGVLRSGELFF. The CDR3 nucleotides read TGTGCCAACAGCTTAACCCCGACAGGGGTACTCAGAAGCGGGGAGCTGTTTTTT.

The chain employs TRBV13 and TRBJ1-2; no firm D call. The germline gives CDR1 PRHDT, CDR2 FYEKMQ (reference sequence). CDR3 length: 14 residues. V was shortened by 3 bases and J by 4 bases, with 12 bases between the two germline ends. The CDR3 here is CASSFGGGSYGYTF. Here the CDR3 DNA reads TGTGCCAGCAGCTTCGGTGGCGGATCCTATGGCTACACCTTC.

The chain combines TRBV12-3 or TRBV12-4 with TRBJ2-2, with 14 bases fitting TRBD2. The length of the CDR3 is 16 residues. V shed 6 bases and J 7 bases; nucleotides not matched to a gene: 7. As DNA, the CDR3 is TGTGCCAGCAGCTGGACTAGCGGGGGGCCTATCGGGGAGCTGTTTTTT. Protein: CASSWTSGGPIGELFF.

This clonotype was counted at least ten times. The CDR3 DNA sequence: TGTGCCAGCAGCTCTAGCGGGTGGAACGGGGAGCTGTTTTTT. Residues: CASSSSGWNGELFF. The V and J genes are TRBV7-3 and TRBJ2-2, with TRBD2 matching over 8 bases. The CDR3 is 14 residues long. CDR1 and CDR2 from the germline V gene are SGHTA and FQGTGA. Trimming at V came to 4 bases and at J to 7 bases, leaving 5 bases not matched to a gene. Drawing the rest from reference TRBV7-3 and TRBJ2-2, the complete variable domain is GAGVSQTPSNKVTEKGKYVELRCDPISGHTALYWYRQSLGQGPEFLIYFQGTGAADDSGLPNDRFFAVRPEGSVSTLKIQRTERGDSAVYLCASSSSGWNGELFFGEGSRLTVL.

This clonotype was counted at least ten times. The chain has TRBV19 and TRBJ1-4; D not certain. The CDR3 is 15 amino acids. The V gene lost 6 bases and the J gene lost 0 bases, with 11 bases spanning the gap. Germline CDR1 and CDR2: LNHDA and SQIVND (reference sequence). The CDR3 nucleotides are TGTGCCAGTAGGGACCGTTCCGCAACTAATGAAAAACTGTTTTTT. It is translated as CASRDRSATNEKLFF.

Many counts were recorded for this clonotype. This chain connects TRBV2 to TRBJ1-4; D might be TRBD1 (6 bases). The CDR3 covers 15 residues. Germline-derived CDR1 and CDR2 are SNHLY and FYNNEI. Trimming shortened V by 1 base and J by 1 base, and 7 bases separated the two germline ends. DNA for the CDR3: TGTGCCAGCAGTGAAGAACAGGGAACTAATGAAAAACTGTTTTTT. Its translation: CASSEEQGTNEKLFF. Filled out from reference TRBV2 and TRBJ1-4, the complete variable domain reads EPEVTQTPSHQVTQMGQEVILRCVPISNHLYFYWYRQILGQKVEFLVSFYNNEISEKSEIFDDQFSVERPDGSNFTLKIRSTKLEDSAMYFCASSEEQGTNEKLFFGSGTQLSVL.

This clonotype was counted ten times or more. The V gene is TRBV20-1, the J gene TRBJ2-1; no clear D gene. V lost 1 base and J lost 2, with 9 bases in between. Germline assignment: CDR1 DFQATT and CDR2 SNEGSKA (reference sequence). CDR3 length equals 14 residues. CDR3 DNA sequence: TGCAGTGCTAGAGGGCTTTCCCCCTACAATGAGCAGTTCTTC. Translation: CSARGLSPYNEQFF.

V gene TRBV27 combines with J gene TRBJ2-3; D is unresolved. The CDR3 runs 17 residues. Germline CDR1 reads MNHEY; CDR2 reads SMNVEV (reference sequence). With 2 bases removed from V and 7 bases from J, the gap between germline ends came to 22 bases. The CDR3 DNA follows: TGTGCCAGCAGTTTAAGGGCGGCCAGTTTGGGTCCCAATACGCAGTATTTT. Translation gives CASSLRAASLGPNTQYF.

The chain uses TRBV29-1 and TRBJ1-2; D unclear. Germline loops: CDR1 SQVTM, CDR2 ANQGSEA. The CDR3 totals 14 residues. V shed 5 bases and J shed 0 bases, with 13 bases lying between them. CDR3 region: CSVRLDESNYGYTF. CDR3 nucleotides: TGCAGCGTTCGGTTGGACGAATCTAACTATGGCTACACCTTC. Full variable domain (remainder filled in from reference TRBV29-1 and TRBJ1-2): SAVISQKPSRDICQRGTSLTIQCQVDSQVTMMFWYRQQPGQSLTLIATANQGSEATYESGFVIDKFPISRPNLTFSTLTVSNMSPEDSSIYLCSVRLDESNYGYTFGSGTRLTVV.

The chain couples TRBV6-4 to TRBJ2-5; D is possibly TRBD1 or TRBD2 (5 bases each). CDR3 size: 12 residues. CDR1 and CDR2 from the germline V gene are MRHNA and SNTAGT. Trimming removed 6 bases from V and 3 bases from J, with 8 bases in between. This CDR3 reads CASSGTEETQYF. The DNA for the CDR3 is TGTGCCAGCAGCGGGACCGAAGAGACCCAGTACTTC.

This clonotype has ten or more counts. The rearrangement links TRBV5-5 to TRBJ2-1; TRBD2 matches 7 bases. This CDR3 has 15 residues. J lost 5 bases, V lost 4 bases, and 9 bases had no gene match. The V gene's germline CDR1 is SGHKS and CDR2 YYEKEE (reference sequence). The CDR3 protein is CASSRGRARNNEQFF. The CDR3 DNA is TGTGCCAGCAGCCGGGGGAGGGCGCGAAACAATGAGCAGTTCTTC.

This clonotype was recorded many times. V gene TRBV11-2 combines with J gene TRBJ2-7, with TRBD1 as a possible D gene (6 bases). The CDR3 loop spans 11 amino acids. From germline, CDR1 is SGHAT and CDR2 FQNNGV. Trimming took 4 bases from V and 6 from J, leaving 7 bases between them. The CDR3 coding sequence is TGTGCCAGCAGCTCAGGGGTCGAGCAGTACTTC. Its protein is CASSSGVEQYF. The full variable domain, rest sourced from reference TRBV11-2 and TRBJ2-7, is EAGVAQSPRYKIIEKRQSVAFWCNPISGHATLYWYQQILGQGPKLLIQFQNNGVVDDSQLPKDRFSAERLKGVDSTLKIQPAKLEDSAVYLCASSSGVEQYFGPGTRLTVT.

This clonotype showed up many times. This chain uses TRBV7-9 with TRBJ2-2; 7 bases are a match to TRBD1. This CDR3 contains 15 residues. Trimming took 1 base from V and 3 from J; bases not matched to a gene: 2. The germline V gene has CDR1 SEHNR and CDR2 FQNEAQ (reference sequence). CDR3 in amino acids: CASSLGDRYTGELFF. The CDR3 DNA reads TGTGCCAGCAGCTTAGGGGACAGATACACCGGGGAGCTGTTTTTT.

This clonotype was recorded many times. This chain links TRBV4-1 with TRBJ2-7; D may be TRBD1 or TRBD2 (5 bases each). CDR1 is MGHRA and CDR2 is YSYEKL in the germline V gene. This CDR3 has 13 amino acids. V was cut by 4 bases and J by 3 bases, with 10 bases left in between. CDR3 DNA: TGCGCCAGCAGCCCCGGGGCAGACTACGAGCAGTACTTC. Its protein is CASSPGADYEQYF.

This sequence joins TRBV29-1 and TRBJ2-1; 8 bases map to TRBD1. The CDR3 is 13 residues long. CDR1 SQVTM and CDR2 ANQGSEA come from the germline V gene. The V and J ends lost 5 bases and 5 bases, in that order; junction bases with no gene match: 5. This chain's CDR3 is CSVSGTGHNEQFF. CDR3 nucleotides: TGCAGCGTTTCCGGGACAGGCCACAATGAGCAGTTCTTC.

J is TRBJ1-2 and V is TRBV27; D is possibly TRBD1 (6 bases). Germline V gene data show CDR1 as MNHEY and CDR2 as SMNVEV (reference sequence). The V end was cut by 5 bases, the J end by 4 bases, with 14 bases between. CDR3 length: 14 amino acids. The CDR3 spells CASSTRQAAYGYTF. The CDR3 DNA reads TGTGCCAGCAGTACCCGACAGGCCGCCTATGGCTACACCTTC.

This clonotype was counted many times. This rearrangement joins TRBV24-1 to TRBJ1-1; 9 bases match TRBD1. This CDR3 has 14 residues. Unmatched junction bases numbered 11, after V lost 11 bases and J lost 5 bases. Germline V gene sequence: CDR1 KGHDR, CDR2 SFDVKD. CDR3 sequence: CANPGTGWDTEAFF. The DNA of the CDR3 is TGTGCCAACCCCGGGACAGGGTGGGATACTGAAGCTTTCTTT.